The 30 T cell receptor beta chains given below trace back to one sample, sequenced in a study of blood T cell repertoires in COVID-19. The assay was immunoSEQ multiplex PCR, and TCRdb's table has in-frame clones only and misses some. The sample yields thousands of clones, about 91% seen once. Sequencing was done on a sample of peripheral blood. Receptors originate from a woman aged 50 to 60 with active COVID-19.

This clone was seen just once. The V call is TRBV19, the J call TRBJ2-5, with a tentative D call TRBD1 (5 bases). This CDR3 is built from 14 residues. The germline gives CDR1 LNHDA, CDR2 SQIVND (reference sequence). Trimming shortened V by 3 bases and J by 1 base, and 9 bases separated the two germline ends. DNA for the CDR3: TGTGCCAGTAGTATTGGTGGGGCCCAAGAGACCCAGTACTTC. It yields the protein CASSIGGAQETQYF.

V and J are TRBV19 and TRBJ1-1; D remains ambiguous. Trimming left V 3 bases short and J 2 bases short, with 10 bases between. The CDR3 is 14 residues long. Germline loops: CDR1 LNHDA, CDR2 SQIVND (reference sequence). This CDR3 is CASSILRQNTEAFF. The CDR3 nucleotides are TGTGCCAGTAGTATTCTACGACAAAACACTGAAGCTTTCTTT.

The V call is TRBV27, the J call TRBJ2-3; D unclear. CDR3 length: 13 amino acids. The ends were cut back, 1 base at V and 2 bases at J, with 4 bases in the middle. CDR1 MNHEY and CDR2 SMNVEV come from the germline V gene (reference sequence). CDR3 sequence: CASSLLSTDTQYF. CDR3 nucleotide sequence: TGTGCCAGCAGTTTATTATCCACAGATACGCAGTATTTT.

The rearrangement joins TRBV7-9 to TRBJ2-1; 9 positions agree with TRBD2. Germline CDR1 reads SEHNR; CDR2 reads FQNEAQ (reference sequence). This CDR3 contains 17 residues. V shed 4 bases, J shed 0 bases, and the junction held 7 bases outside the gene matches. The chain's CDR3 is CASSSSLSGSSYNEQFF. The CDR3 bases are TGTGCCAGCAGCTCCTCGCTTAGCGGGAGCTCCTACAATGAGCAGTTCTTC.

This clone has a handful of counts. The V gene is TRBV7-3, the J gene TRBJ2-7; 7 bases line up with TRBD2. This CDR3 has 13 amino acids. Germline CDR1 SGHTA, CDR2 FQGTGA. Unmatched junction bases numbered 5, after V lost 4 bases and J lost 5 bases. In nucleotides, the CDR3 is TGTGCCAGCAGCTACGGGGGGAGCGACGAGCAGTACTTC. It yields the protein CASSYGGSDEQYF.

The rearrangement joins TRBV28 to TRBJ1-2, with D possibly TRBD1 on 5 matching bases. The CDR3 spans 14 residues. V was shortened by 4 bases and J by 8 bases, with 17 bases between the two germline ends. Germline V gene lookup returns CDR1 MDHEN and CDR2 SYDVKM. This CDR3 is CASSSIARRGGYTF. CDR3 sequence (DNA): TGTGCCAGCAGTTCAATTGCCCGTAGGGGCGGCTACACCTTC.

The chain is built from TRBV5-1 and TRBJ1-1; maybe TRBD1 (6 bases). Trimming pared 0 bases from V and 1 base from J, leaving 10 bases between. This CDR3 region has 15 residues. Germline V gene lookup returns CDR1 SGHRS and CDR2 YFSETQ. The CDR3 DNA reads as TGCGCCAGCAGCTTGGGGGGACAACCGAACACTGAAGCTTTCTTT. Amino acids: CASSLGGQPNTEAFF.

V is TRBV28 and J is TRBJ1-1; the D is unclear. The CDR3 spans 12 residues. Germline CDR1 and CDR2: MDHEN and SYDVKM. Trimming stripped 4 bases from V and 1 base from J, with 4 bases between. CDR3 in DNA: TGTGCCAGCAGTTACAAGAACACTGAAGCTTTCTTT. Translating it yields CASSYKNTEAFF.

The chain carries TRBV24-1 and TRBJ2-1, with D possibly being TRBD2 (5 bases). V lost 4 bases to trimming and J lost 4 bases, with 13 bases between them. Germline V gene lookup returns CDR1 KGHDR and CDR2 SFDVKD. The CDR3 runs to 15 residues. The CDR3 region is CATSDPPGLYNEQFF. The DNA for the CDR3 is TGTGCCACCAGTGACCCGCCGGGGTTATACAATGAGCAGTTCTTC.

The rearrangement joins TRBV5-4 to TRBJ1-1; D not resolved. V was trimmed by 4 bases and J by 1 base, leaving 8 bases between them. Germline values: CDR1 SGHNT, CDR2 YYREEE (reference sequence). The CDR3 spans 13 residues. CDR3 nucleotides: TGTGCCAGCAGCGCCCCAGGGAACACTGAAGCTTTCTTT. It yields the protein CASSAPGNTEAFF.

The rearrangement links TRBV5-1 to TRBJ2-7, with D unresolved. V lost 0 bases, J lost 0 bases, and 10 bases lay in between. Per germline, CDR1 SGHRS and CDR2 YFSETQ. CDR3 length: 15 amino acids. DNA of the CDR3: TGCGCCAGCAGCTTGGCGGGTACGAACTCCTACGAGCAGTACTTC. It yields the protein CASSLAGTNSYEQYF.

This clone has just one count. The chain combines TRBV7-9 with TRBJ2-1; D remains ambiguous. CDR1 is SEHNR, CDR2 FQNEAQ, per germline (reference sequence). This CDR3 region has 13 residues. V lost 1 base to trimming and J lost 5 bases, with 6 bases between them. CDR3 nucleotides: TGTGCCAGCAGCTTAGTGGCAAACAATGAGCAGTTCTTC. This codes for CASSLVANNEQFF.

This chain links TRBV18 with TRBJ1-2; D unclear. V gave up 3 bases and J gave up 7 bases, with 12 bases separating them. The CDR3 is made up of 13 amino acids. Looked up from germline, CDR1 is KGHSH and CDR2 is LQKENI. The CDR3 sequence: CASSPNWELGYTF. DNA for the CDR3: TGTGCCAGCTCACCTAATTGGGAGCTTGGCTACACCTTC.

This clone was seen a handful of times. The chain combines TRBV2 with TRBJ1-2; 8 nucleotides agree with TRBD1. V dropped 7 bases and J dropped 2; count of bases not matched to a gene: 9. Germline assignment: CDR1 SNHLY and CDR2 FYNNEI. The CDR3 is 15 amino acids. Written as DNA, the CDR3 is TGTGCCAGCACTACCGGACAGGGCAGAAACTATGGCTACACCTTC. Protein sequence: CASTTGQGRNYGYTF.

This sequence joins TRBV15 and TRBJ1-2, with TRBD1 identical over 8 bases. The ends lost 1 base at V and 4 bases at J; junction bases unmatched: 5. The CDR3 has 15 residues. CDR1 and CDR2 (germline): LNHNV, YYDKDF (reference sequence). CDR3 sequence (DNA): TGTGCCACCAGCAGAGGAGGGACAGGCCGCTATGGCTACACCTTC. It yields the protein CATSRGGTGRYGYTF.

For this clone: The identical CDR3 is also encoded by other nucleotide sequences in the sample. This sequence joins TRBV7-9 and TRBJ2-7, with D possibly being TRBD1 (5 bases). Trimming took off 2 bases at V and 6 bases at J, with 20 bases between the two ends. There are 16 residues in the CDR3. CDR1 and CDR2 (germline): SEHNR, FQNEAQ (reference sequence). CDR3 residues: CASSLSVRFGAGEQYF. DNA of the CDR3: TGTGCCAGCAGCTTATCCGTCCGATTTGGGGCCGGCGAGCAGTACTTC.

The chain has TRBV27 and TRBJ2-2; 9 bases map to TRBD1. V lost 0 bases and J lost 5; bases outside the gene matches: 7. CDR3 length equals 17 residues. Germline CDR1 MNHEY, CDR2 SMNVEV (reference sequence). CDR3 in DNA: TGTGCCAGCAGTTTATCCCGGGACAGGGTGCCTACCGGGGAGCTGTTTTTT. This sequence encodes CASSLSRDRVPTGELFF.

The rearrangement uses TRBV27 and TRBJ2-7; D is ambiguous. CDR1 is MNHEY and CDR2 is SMNVEV in the germline V gene (reference sequence). Trimming pared 2 bases from V and 2 bases from J, leaving 7 bases between. The CDR3 totals 13 residues. Here the CDR3 reads CASSLGVAYEQYF. The CDR3 DNA sequence: TGTGCCAGCAGTTTAGGTGTAGCCTACGAGCAGTACTTC.

This clone has a handful of counts. The rearrangement links TRBV7-9 to TRBJ1-2; TRBD1 matches at 8 bases. V shed 5 bases and J 4 bases; nucleotides not matched to a gene: 12. CDR3 length: 16 amino acids. The germline gives CDR1 SEHNR, CDR2 FQNEAQ (reference sequence). The CDR3 loop reads CASSPPRTGSLYGYTF. In DNA form, the CDR3 reads TGTGCCAGCAGCCCACCAAGGACAGGGAGTCTCTATGGCTACACCTTC.

The chain employs TRBV18 and TRBJ1-4; 7 bases are a match to TRBD1. CDR1 and CDR2 (germline): KGHSH, LQKENI. V gave up 4 bases and J gave up 5 bases; unmatched junction bases: 4. The CDR3 extends over 14 amino acids. CDR3 amino acids: CASSRGGINEKLFF. CDR3 DNA: TGTGCCAGCTCACGAGGGGGCATAAATGAAAAACTGTTTTTT.

The chain recombines TRBV27 with TRBJ2-1; the D gene is possibly TRBD1 (6 bases). Germline V lookup: CDR1 MNHEY, CDR2 SMNVEV (reference sequence). V was pared by 8 bases and J by 2 bases, with 19 bases between. The CDR3 length is 16 residues. This chain's CDR3 is CASAYSSGAPYNEQFF. CDR3 nucleotide sequence: TGTGCCAGCGCTTATTCGTCAGGGGCACCCTACAATGAGCAGTTCTTC.

V gene TRBV11-2 combines with J gene TRBJ2-1; 7 bases are shared with TRBD1. V was clipped by 5 bases and J by 1 base; unmatched bases: 5. The CDR3 runs 15 residues. Germline V CDR1 and CDR2: SGHAT, FQNNGV. CDR3: CASSRDRFSYNEQFF. Here the CDR3 DNA reads TGTGCCAGCAGCCGGGACAGATTTTCCTACAATGAGCAGTTCTTC.

This chain connects TRBV29-1 to TRBJ2-5; D gene uncertain. The germline CDR1 and CDR2 sequences are SQVTM and ANQGSEA. Trimming removed 4 bases from V and 2 bases from J, with 11 bases in between. This CDR3 spans 13 amino acids. The chain's CDR3 is CSVGGNQQETQYF. The DNA for the CDR3 is TGCAGCGTTGGAGGAAACCAACAAGAGACCCAGTACTTC.

This chain links TRBV27 with TRBJ1-6; no clear D gene. Trimming cost V 3 bases and J 7 bases, with 13 bases left between them. The CDR3 length is 15 residues. Germline CDR1 MNHEY, CDR2 SMNVEV (reference sequence). For the CDR3, the DNA is TGTGCCAGCAGTTTTACGACGGCGGAGAATTCACCCCTCCACTTT. Encoded protein: CASSFTTAENSPLHF.

This clone came up once. The CDR3 nucleotides read TGTGCCAGCAGCACCTATAGCGGGAGCACCGGGGAGCTGTTTTTT. Protein sequence: CASSTYSGSTGELFF. The chain carries TRBV9 and TRBJ2-2; 9 bases map to TRBD2. Germline loops: CDR1 SGDLS, CDR2 YYNGEE. V dropped 4 bases and J dropped 4; count of bases not matched to a gene: 5. The CDR3 loop spans 15 amino acids.

CDR3 DNA: TGTGCCAGCAGTCCACCCGGGACAAAGTTCCGGGGAAATGAGCAGTTCTTC. Protein product: CASSPPGTKFRGNEQFF. The chain couples TRBV27 to TRBJ2-1, with D possibly matching TRBD1 (6 bases). The CDR3 is 17 amino acids. Trimming shortened V by 5 bases and J by 7 bases, and 24 bases separated the two germline ends. Per the germline V gene, CDR1 is MNHEY and CDR2 is SMNVEV (reference sequence).

J is TRBJ1-1 and V is TRBV9; 9 bases align to TRBD1. This CDR3 has 16 amino acids. V was clipped by 0 bases and J by 3 bases; unmatched bases: 6. Germline loops: CDR1 SGDLS, CDR2 YYNGEE. The CDR3: CASSVGGQGQDTEAFF. CDR3 nucleotides: TGTGCCAGCAGCGTAGGAGGACAGGGGCAAGACACTGAAGCTTTCTTT.

The chain employs TRBV11-2 and TRBJ1-2, with D perhaps TRBD1 (5 bases). The germline gives CDR1 SGHAT, CDR2 FQNNGV. The CDR3 spans 17 residues. Trimming stripped 5 bases from V and 0 bases from J, with 19 bases between. CDR3 DNA: TGTGCCAGCAGCCCGATCCGAGGACAAGAAGCTAACTATGGCTACACCTTC. Protein: CASSPIRGQEANYGYTF.

The rearrangement uses TRBV7-9 and TRBJ2-1, with D possibly being TRBD2 (5 bases). Germline V gene sequence: CDR1 SEHNR, CDR2 FQNEAQ (reference sequence). The CDR3 contains 14 residues. V dropped 4 bases and J dropped 8 bases, with 15 bases sitting between them. CDR3 loop: CASSSSTSPDEQFF. DNA for the CDR3: TGTGCCAGCAGCTCAAGTACTAGTCCCGATGAGCAGTTCTTC. The full variable domain, rest sourced from reference TRBV7-9 and TRBJ2-1, is DTGVSQNPRHKITKRGQNVTFRCDPISEHNRLYWYRQTLGQGPEFLTYFQNEAQLEKSRLLSDRFSAERPKGSFSTLEIQRTEQGDSAMYLCASSSSTSPDEQFFGPGTRLTVL.

The J gene is TRBJ2-3, the V gene TRBV6-5, with D perhaps TRBD2 (5 bases). The germline gives CDR1 MNHEY, CDR2 SVGAGI. Deletions cut 0 bases from V and 0 bases from J, with 7 bases between. The CDR3 sequence is 15 residues long. The chain's CDR3 is CASSYSTKSTDTQYF. CDR3 coding DNA: TGTGCCAGCAGTTACTCGACTAAGAGCACAGATACGCAGTATTTT.